Following are 25 T cell receptor beta chains from one sample sequenced in a study of OX40 agonist ivuxolimab in advanced cancers. The method was immunoSEQ multiplex PCR; TCRdb's version includes in-frame clones alone and lacks a portion of them. The table lists approximately 24,000 clones, approximately 85% of them singletons, with about 37% in the top ten. This sample comprised CD4+ or CD8+ T cells sorted from blood, obtained in a trial of the OX40 agonist ivuxolimab. All receptors derive from an adult with an advanced solid tumor such as melanoma, head and neck, liver or kidney cancer.

This clone turned up a few times. The chain recombines TRBV27 with TRBJ2-2; TRBD2 aligns across 9 bases. CDR1 and CDR2 from the germline V gene are MNHEY and SMNVEV (reference sequence). V shed 3 bases, J shed 4 bases, and the junction held 6 bases outside the gene matches. The length of the CDR3 is 16 residues. CDR3 in DNA: TGTGCCAGCAGTTTGGCTAGCGGGATCTTCACCGGGGAGCTGTTTTTT. Residues: CASSLASGIFTGELFF.

This clone was recorded once. The rearrangement joins TRBV29-1 to TRBJ2-2; TRBD1 is a possible D gene (5 bases). The CDR3 length is 12 residues. V lost 5 bases, J lost 3 bases, and 7 bases lay in between. Germline CDR1 reads SQVTM; CDR2 reads ANQGSEA. The DNA for the CDR3 is TGCAGCGTTCCCAGGGACACCGGGGAGCTGTTTTTT. It yields the protein CSVPRDTGELFF.

CDR3 in DNA: TGTGCCAGCAGCTTGGGCACTGAAGCTTTCTTT. Its protein product is CASSLGTEAFF. The J gene is TRBJ1-1, the V gene TRBV5-4, with D uncertain. Germline loops: CDR1 SGHNT, CDR2 YYREEE (reference sequence). Trimming stripped 0 bases from V and 4 bases from J, with 1 base between. The CDR3 loop spans 11 amino acids.

The rearrangement joins TRBV6-5 to TRBJ1-3; D call uncertain. This CDR3 has 11 residues. The V gene's germline CDR1 is MNHEY and CDR2 SVGAGI. Trimming took 2 bases from V and 4 from J, leaving 0 bases between them. The CDR3 sequence: CASSYGNTIYF. The CDR3 nucleotides read TGTGCCAGCAGTTACGGAAACACCATATATTTT.

This chain links TRBV15 with TRBJ2-7; D is perhaps TRBD2 (5 bases). Trimming shortened V by 0 bases and J by 5 bases, and 17 bases separated the two germline ends. Germline lookup yields CDR1 LNHNV and CDR2 YYDKDF (reference sequence). CDR3 length equals 16 residues. The CDR3 DNA follows: TGTGCCACCAGCAGAGATGGTCTAGCAAGCATCGACGAGCAGTACTTC. This encodes CATSRDGLASIDEQYF.

This sequence joins TRBV4-1 and TRBJ2-5; TRBD2 agrees at 13 bases. CDR1 is MGHRA, CDR2 YSYEKL, per germline. CDR3 length: 18 residues. With 0 bases clipped from V and 1 base from J, the junction kept 5 bases outside the gene matches. As DNA, the CDR3 is TGCGCCAGCAGCCAAGAGGGACTAGCGGGGACCGCCCAAGAGACCCAGTACTTC. It translates to CASSQEGLAGTAQETQYF.

This clone was observed a few times. CDR3: CASSLSGPNEQFF. The DNA of the CDR3 is TGTGCCAGCAGTTTATCCGGGCCCAATGAGCAGTTCTTC. The rearrangement links TRBV28 to TRBJ2-1, with unresolved D. Germline V CDR1 and CDR2: MDHEN, SYDVKM. Trimming took 1 base from V and 6 from J, leaving 7 bases between them. This CDR3 has 13 amino acids.

V and J are TRBV4-1 and TRBJ2-5; D uncertain. Between the trimmed V and J ends, which lost 3 bases and 2 bases, there was a span of 16 bases. From germline, CDR1 is MGHRA and CDR2 YSYEKL. The CDR3 spans 16 residues. In nucleotides, the CDR3 is TGCGCCAGCAGCCAGCCCTTCGGACCCGAGCAAGAGACCCAGTACTTC. Amino acids: CASSQPFGPEQETQYF.

This clone was seen a few times. V and J are TRBV11-2 and TRBJ2-7, with 11 bases that match TRBD2. V gave up 2 bases and J gave up 4 bases; unmatched junction bases: 4. The CDR3 length is 15 residues. Germline CDR1 is SGHAT and CDR2 is FQNNGV. The CDR3 sequence: CASSLTSGRGYEQYF. Here the CDR3 DNA reads TGTGCCAGCAGCTTAACTAGCGGGAGAGGGTACGAGCAGTACTTC.

V gene TRBV19 combines with J gene TRBJ2-1; TRBD1 or TRBD2 may be the D gene (5 bases each). The CDR3 contains 16 residues. The germline gives CDR1 LNHDA, CDR2 SQIVND (reference sequence). The V and J ends lost 6 bases and 6 bases respectively, with 21 bases between them. In DNA, the CDR3 is TGTGCCAGTAGCCAGATAGACGGGGCCATGGGCAATGAGCAGTTCTTC. Its translation: CASSQIDGAMGNEQFF.

The chain employs TRBV6-5 and TRBJ2-7; weak D call: TRBD2 (6 bases). CDR1 and CDR2 from the germline V gene are MNHEY and SVGAGI. The V end lost 6 bases, the J end lost 0 bases, and 12 bases lay between the germline ends. There are 14 residues in the CDR3. This CDR3 reads CASRLAELSYEQYF. Written as DNA, the CDR3 is TGTGCCAGCAGATTAGCGGAGCTCTCCTACGAGCAGTACTTC.

This chain links TRBV30 with TRBJ2-6; TRBD1 aligns across 8 bases. V lost 1 base to trimming and J lost 15 bases; unmatched junction nucleotides: 11. Per the germline V gene, CDR1 is GTSNPN and CDR2 is SVGIG (reference sequence). The CDR3 covers 14 residues. CDR3 bases: TGTGCCTGGAGTGCGGGGCACGGGGGACAGGACCTGACTTTC. Its translation: CAWSAGHGGQDLTF.

The chain carries TRBV7-6 and TRBJ1-4; no clear D. The CDR3 totals 16 residues. Deletions cut 5 bases from V and 2 bases from J, with 15 bases between. In germline, CDR1 is SGHVS, CDR2 FNYEAQ. The CDR3 spells CASSDLGIGTNEKLFF. The CDR3 DNA sequence: TGTGCCAGCAGCGATTTGGGAATCGGGACTAATGAAAAACTGTTTTTT.

The chain links TRBV5-1 to TRBJ2-7; 8 bases are a match to TRBD1. J gave up 1 base and V 4 bases, and 4 bases lay outside the gene matches. Per germline, CDR1 SGHRS and CDR2 YFSETQ. The CDR3 consists of 14 residues. CDR3 in DNA: TGCGCCAGCAGCGGGAGGACAGGGTCCTACGAGCAGTACTTC. Translation gives CASSGRTGSYEQYF. The variable domain in full, with the rest retrieved from reference TRBV5-1 and TRBJ2-7, is KAGVTQTPRYLIKTRGQQVTLSCSPISGHRSVSWYQQTPGQGLQFLFEYFSETQRNKGNFPGRFSGRQFSNSRSEMNVSTLELGDSALYLCASSGRTGSYEQYFGPGTRLTVT.

In this sample, this clone turned up once. This rearrangement joins TRBV4-3 to TRBJ2-5; D ambiguous. Germline V gene lookup returns CDR1 LGHNA and CDR2 YSLEER. The CDR3 sequence is 16 residues long. V was trimmed by 0 bases and J by 2 bases, leaving 13 bases between them. CDR3 nucleotides: TGCGCCAGCAGCCAAGATCTTCATGGGTCACAAGAGACCCAGTACTTC. It translates to CASSQDLHGSQETQYF.

The V and J genes are TRBV18 and TRBJ2-2; D not resolved. With 0 bases removed from V and 4 bases from J, the gap between germline ends came to 3 bases. CDR3 length: 13 amino acids. Germline lookup yields CDR1 KGHSH and CDR2 LQKENI. CDR3: CASSPPGTGELFF. The CDR3, as DNA: TGTGCCAGCTCACCACCAGGCACCGGGGAGCTGTTTTTT.

CDR3 bases: TGTGCCAGTACCGGGACGGGTGAAAAACTGTTTTTT. As protein: CASTGTGEKLFF. The chain uses TRBV19 and TRBJ1-4, with D possibly being TRBD1 (5 bases). This CDR3 is built from 12 residues. Between the trimmed V and J ends, which lost 7 bases and 7 bases, there was a span of 10 bases. Germline V gene lookup returns CDR1 LNHDA and CDR2 SQIVND (reference sequence).

The chain couples TRBV7-2 to TRBJ1-5, with 7 positions matching TRBD1. CDR3 size: 15 residues. The germline V gene encodes CDR1 SGHTA and CDR2 FQGNSA. The V segment lost 1 base and the J segment 3 bases; nucleotides outside the gene matches: 3. CDR3 loop: CASSLGQGVNQPQHF. CDR3 coding DNA: TGTGCCAGCAGCTTAGGTCAGGGGGTCAATCAGCCCCAGCATTTT.

This clone is termed medium-sized. This rearrangement joins TRBV19 to TRBJ1-5; D remains unclear. In germline, CDR1 is LNHDA, CDR2 SQIVND (reference sequence). The CDR3 consists of 14 residues. Trimming stripped 5 bases from V and 0 bases from J, with 8 bases between. CDR3 in amino acids: CASSPPISNQPQHF. The CDR3 nucleotides read TGTGCCAGTAGTCCTCCGATTAGCAATCAGCCCCAGCATTTT.

In its sample, this clone is medium-sized. The chain joins TRBV14 to TRBJ2-7; unclear D gene. The CDR3 loop spans 13 amino acids. Trimming shortened V by 3 bases and J by 3 bases, and 9 bases separated the two germline ends. CDR1 SGHDN and CDR2 FVKESK come from the germline V gene. Here the CDR3 DNA reads TGTGCCAGCAGCCATCAATTGGGCTACGAGCAGTACTTC. It encodes CASSHQLGYEQYF.

The V gene is TRBV6-5, the J gene TRBJ1-5; D is possibly TRBD1 (5 bases). The V end was cut by 7 bases, the J end by 1 base, with 14 bases between. This CDR3 has 15 residues. CDR1 and CDR2 from the germline V gene are MNHEY and SVGAGI. The CDR3 is CASTPWQGSNQPQHF. The CDR3 DNA reads as TGTGCCAGCACCCCCTGGCAGGGCAGCAATCAGCCCCAGCATTTT.

The chain links TRBV4-1 to TRBJ1-6; D is unclear. Germline-derived CDR1 and CDR2 are MGHRA and YSYEKL. The CDR3 runs 17 residues. Trimming removed 0 bases at V and 0 bases at J, with 9 bases between. The DNA for the CDR3 is TGCGCCAGCAGCCAAGACACCGATGGCTCCTATAATTCACCCCTCCACTTT. This gives the protein CASSQDTDGSYNSPLHF.

This clone has just a few counts. The chain employs TRBV6-5 and TRBJ1-2, with 8 bases matching TRBD1. The germline gives CDR1 MNHEY, CDR2 SVGAGI. V lost 5 bases and J lost 6; bases outside the gene matches: 8. The CDR3 loop spans 14 amino acids. CDR3 nucleotide sequence: TGTGCCAGCAGTCTATCCGGGACAGGAAATGGCTACACCTTC. This gives the protein CASSLSGTGNGYTF.

The rearrangement links TRBV27 to TRBJ2-5, with 7 positions matching TRBD2. Unmatched junction bases numbered 6, after V lost 3 bases and J lost 5 bases. Germline assignment: CDR1 MNHEY and CDR2 SMNVEV (reference sequence). The CDR3 runs 14 residues. The DNA of the CDR3 is TGTGCCAGCAGTTTGGCGGCGGGGGTGGAGACCCAGTACTTC. Protein product: CASSLAAGVETQYF.

Here the CDR3 reads CASTDLLQGSETQYF. In DNA, the CDR3 is TGTGCCAGCACCGACCTCCTACAGGGTTCAGAGACCCAGTACTTC. V gene TRBV2 combines with J gene TRBJ2-5; a weak D match, TRBD1 (6 bases). The CDR3 sequence is 15 residues long. Germline V gene lookup returns CDR1 SNHLY and CDR2 FYNNEI. V lost 7 bases and J 4 bases, leaving 19 bases between the germline ends.